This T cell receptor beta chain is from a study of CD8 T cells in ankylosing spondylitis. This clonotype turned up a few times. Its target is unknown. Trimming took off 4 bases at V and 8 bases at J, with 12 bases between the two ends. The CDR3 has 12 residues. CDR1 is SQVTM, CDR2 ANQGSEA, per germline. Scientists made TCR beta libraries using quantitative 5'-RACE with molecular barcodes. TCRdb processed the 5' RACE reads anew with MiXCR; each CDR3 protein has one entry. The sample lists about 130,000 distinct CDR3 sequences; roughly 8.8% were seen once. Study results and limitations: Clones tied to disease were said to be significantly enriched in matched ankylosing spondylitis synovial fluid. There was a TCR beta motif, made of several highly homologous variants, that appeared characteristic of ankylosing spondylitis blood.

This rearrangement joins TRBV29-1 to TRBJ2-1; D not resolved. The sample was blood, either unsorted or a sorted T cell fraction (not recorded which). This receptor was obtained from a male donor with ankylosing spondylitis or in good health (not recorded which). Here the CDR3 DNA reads TGCAGCGTTGCCCGGCCGATCTATGAGCAGTTCTTC. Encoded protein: CSVARPIYEQFF.